This T cell receptor (beta chain) came from a study of blood T cell repertoires in COVID-19. The overall study: Samples representing acute and convalescent COVID-19 were sourced from the United States, Italy and Spain. T cells, B-cell-depleted T cells, or PBMCs provided the cDNA or gDNA that served as material.

J was trimmed by 1 base and V by 7 bases; bases with no gene match: 8. This CDR3 contains 16 residues. Germline V gene data show CDR1 as MNHEY and CDR2 as SMNVEV (reference sequence). Original analysis: Amplification of reference gene primers provided the estimated nucleated cell counts. Clones were read by immunoSEQ multiplex PCR, and TCRdb kept only the in-frame ones, dropping some. V, J and clone size are taken as reported in that table, and D and trimming were inferred from the DNA itself. This table has 100,000 to 150,000 clones, under 85% appearing once. This receptor was taken from a man aged 55 to 70 with acute or convalescent COVID-19. The sequenced material came from peripheral blood. The chain employs TRBV27 and TRBJ2-1; TRBD2 aligns across 9 bases. The CDR3 region is CASTRDTSGSYNEQFF. The CDR3 DNA reads TGTGCCAGCACAAGGGATACTAGCGGGTCCTACAATGAGCAGTTCTTC.